A single sample gave rise to the 21 T cell receptor beta chains below, sequenced in a study of glioma-infiltrating T cells after dendritic cell vaccination. Time point described: after dendritic cell vaccination, including at tumor progression/relapse. The table came from immunoSEQ multiplex PCR; TCRdb's copy has only in-frame clones and leaves some out. The table shows roughly 85,000 clones, with 85% occurring only once. The specimen was blood, collected after dendritic cell vaccination. The receptors stem from a human donor with glioblastoma.

The chain employs TRBV9 and TRBJ2-5, with TRBD2 identical over 8 bases. Germline CDR1 SGDLS, CDR2 YYNGEE. CDR3 length equals 14 residues. V lost 2 bases, J lost 5 bases, and 5 bases stayed unmatched. The CDR3 here is CASSVLAGQETQYF. In DNA, the CDR3 is TGTGCCAGCAGCGTCCTAGCGGGTCAGGAGACCCAGTACTTC.

The V call is TRBV19, the J call TRBJ2-1; 7 bases line up with TRBD2. The CDR3 is 14 residues long. Germline loops: CDR1 LNHDA, CDR2 SQIVND (reference sequence). The ends lost 6 bases at V and 0 bases at J; junction bases unmatched: 2. The CDR3 protein is CASRAGVSYNEQFF. CDR3 coding DNA: TGTGCCAGTAGGGCGGGAGTCTCCTACAATGAGCAGTTCTTC.

Remarks on this clone: Additional DNA sequences in this sample encode the identical CDR3. V gene TRBV27 combines with J gene TRBJ2-6; tentative D call: TRBD2 (6 bases). The CDR3 runs 17 residues. The V gene lost 0 bases and the J gene lost 0 bases, with 9 bases spanning the gap. Germline CDR1 MNHEY, CDR2 SMNVEV (reference sequence). CDR3 region: CASSLSGGASGANVLTF. CDR3 coding DNA: TGTGCCAGCAGTTTATCCGGCGGGGCCTCTGGGGCCAACGTCCTGACTTTC.

The chain is built from TRBV5-1 and TRBJ2-5; TRBD2 might be the D (5 bases). The germline V and J ends were trimmed by 2 bases and 3 bases, with 8 bases remaining between them. The CDR3 totals 13 residues. Germline CDR1 reads SGHRS; CDR2 reads YFSETQ. This chain's CDR3 is CASSLRDEETQYF. In nucleotides, the CDR3 is TGCGCCAGCAGCTTACGGGATGAAGAGACCCAGTACTTC.

This clone came up a few times. The rearrangement joins TRBV4-1 to TRBJ2-2; tentatively, D is TRBD1 (5 bases). The germline gives CDR1 MGHRA, CDR2 YSYEKL. The V end lost 1 base, the J end lost 7 bases, and 13 bases lay between the germline ends. The length of the CDR3 is 15 residues. The CDR3 bases are TGCGCCAGCAGCCAAGTCGGAACAGGCTACGGGGAGCTGTTTTTT. Encoded protein: CASSQVGTGYGELFF.

This chain links TRBV5-1 with TRBJ2-3, with TRBD2 identical over 15 bases. The CDR3 totals 14 residues. V shed 7 bases, J shed 5 bases, and the junction held 2 bases outside the gene matches. Per the germline V gene, CDR1 is SGHRS and CDR2 is YFSETQ. This CDR3 is CASGLAGGVDTQYF. CDR3 DNA sequence: TGCGCCAGCGGACTAGCGGGGGGGGTAGATACGCAGTATTTT. The complete variable domain, with remaining parts taken from reference TRBV5-1 and TRBJ2-3, reads KAGVTQTPRYLIKTRGQQVTLSCSPISGHRSVSWYQQTPGQGLQFLFEYFSETQRNKGNFPGRFSGRQFSNSRSEMNVSTLELGDSALYLCASGLAGGVDTQYFGPGTRLTVL.

The chain is built from TRBV7-2 and TRBJ2-7; D may be TRBD2 (5 bases). V shed 0 bases and J shed 5 bases, with 14 bases lying between them. Germline CDR1 and CDR2: SGHTA and FQGNSA. The CDR3 runs 15 residues. The chain's CDR3 is CASSLAGGLSNEQYF. The CDR3 DNA is TGTGCCAGCAGCTTAGCCGGAGGACTGAGCAACGAGCAGTACTTC.

This chain connects TRBV30 to TRBJ2-1; TRBD1 is a possible D gene (7 bases). The CDR3 runs 14 residues. Between the trimmed V and J ends, which lost 4 bases and 9 bases, there was a span of 19 bases. Per the germline V gene, CDR1 is GTSNPN and CDR2 is SVGIG (reference sequence). For the CDR3, the DNA is TGTGCCTGGAAAGGGGGTTACCAGGGGGGTGAGCAGTTCTTC. This translates into CAWKGGYQGGEQFF.

The J gene is TRBJ2-7, the V gene TRBV6-6, with 8 bases aligning to TRBD1. Germline CDR1 is MNHNY and CDR2 is SVGAGI (reference sequence). After removal of 0 bases from V and 3 bases from J, the junction contained 4 bases not matched to a gene. The CDR3 has 15 residues. The chain's CDR3 is CASSYSGQGVYEQYF. In DNA, the CDR3 is TGTGCCAGCAGTTACTCCGGACAGGGTGTCTACGAGCAGTACTTC.

This chain joins TRBV7-2 and TRBJ2-1, with TRBD2 identical over 11 bases. This CDR3 comprises 18 residues. V was pared by 1 base and J by 3 bases, with 8 bases of the junction left unmatched. The germline V gene encodes CDR1 SGHTA and CDR2 FQGNSA. The CDR3 loop reads CASSLGASGGLLYNEQFF. The CDR3 DNA sequence: TGTGCCAGCAGCTTAGGAGCTAGCGGGGGGCTACTCTACAATGAGCAGTTCTTC.

Of note for this clone: Other DNA sequences in the sample encode the same CDR3. This chain uses TRBV7-7 with TRBJ2-1, with 10 bases lining up with TRBD2. The V gene's germline CDR1 is SSHAT and CDR2 FNYEAQ (reference sequence). V was pared by 6 bases and J by 4 bases, with 6 bases of the junction left unmatched. This CDR3 is 15 amino acids long. In DNA, the CDR3 is TGTGCCAGCAGTATAGCGGGGGGACCATACAATGAGCAGTTCTTC. Protein product: CASSIAGGPYNEQFF.

The table lists this clone with a few counts. This rearrangement joins TRBV5-6 to TRBJ1-1; D gene unclear. Germline CDR1 SGHDT, CDR2 YYEEEE. This CDR3 region has 13 residues. Trimming took off 3 bases at V and 3 bases at J, with 9 bases between the two ends. Written as DNA, the CDR3 is TGTGCCAGCAGCTCGGGTCTTCACACTGAAGCTTTCTTT. Translation: CASSSGLHTEAFF.

The chain links TRBV5-1 to TRBJ2-5; D perhaps matches TRBD1 (6 bases). The CDR3 consists of 17 residues. Germline CDR1 SGHRS, CDR2 YFSETQ. Trimming removed 6 bases from V and 2 bases from J, with 23 bases in between. The CDR3 protein is CASTQERGTSHQETQYF. The CDR3 DNA is TGCGCCAGCACCCAGGAAAGGGGGACGAGTCATCAAGAGACCCAGTACTTC.

This clone was picked up one time. The V gene is TRBV9, the J gene TRBJ2-2, with D perhaps TRBD1 (5 bases). Trimming removed 0 bases from V and 6 bases from J, with 18 bases in between. This CDR3 has 17 amino acids. CDR1 is SGDLS, CDR2 YYNGEE, per germline. This CDR3 is CASSVARSGYKPGELFF. For the CDR3, the DNA is TGTGCCAGCAGCGTAGCAAGGTCAGGGTATAAGCCCGGGGAGCTGTTTTTT.

Only a few counts were recorded for this clone. The chain links TRBV19 to TRBJ1-6; tentatively, D is TRBD1 (5 bases). The germline V gene encodes CDR1 LNHDA and CDR2 SQIVND (reference sequence). The ends were cut back, 4 bases at V and 1 base at J, with 5 bases in the middle. CDR3 length equals 14 residues. The CDR3 bases are TGTGCCAGTAGTACAGGGTCCTATAATTCACCCCTCCACTTT. Protein sequence: CASSTGSYNSPLHF.

V usage is TRBV7-9 and J usage is TRBJ1-2, with TRBD1 as a possible D gene (5 bases). The CDR3 runs 14 residues. From germline, CDR1 is SEHNR and CDR2 FQNEAQ (reference sequence). V lost 5 bases, J lost 6 bases, and 16 bases lay in between. CDR3 region: CASSALGGSHGYTF. The CDR3 DNA follows: TGTGCCAGCAGCGCCTTGGGGGGGTCTCATGGCTACACCTTC.

Turning to this clone: The same CDR3 arises from other DNA sequences in this sample as well. The CDR3: CASSLGQSYNEQFF. The DNA for the CDR3 is TGCGCCAGCAGCCTTGGACAGTCCTACAATGAGCAGTTCTTC. The rearrangement links TRBV5-1 to TRBJ2-1; possibly TRBD1 for D (6 bases). Trimming took off 4 bases at V and 1 base at J, with 9 bases between the two ends. There are 14 residues in the CDR3. CDR1 is SGHRS, CDR2 YFSETQ, per germline.

The gene calls are TRBV5-6 and TRBJ2-5, with D perhaps TRBD1 (6 bases). Germline CDR1 and CDR2: SGHDT and YYEEEE. The CDR3 spans 15 residues. V was trimmed by 5 bases and J by 5 bases, leaving 19 bases between them. CDR3 amino acids: CASRPDRLREETQYF. The CDR3 coding sequence is TGTGCCAGCAGACCCGACAGGTTAAGGGAGGAGACCCAGTACTTC.

This clone was found once. The chain couples TRBV7-8 to TRBJ2-2; 13 bases are shared with TRBD2. The CDR3 consists of 16 residues. Trimming took 2 bases from V and 4 from J; bases not matched to a gene: 1. The germline V gene encodes CDR1 SGHVS and CDR2 FQNEAQ. The CDR3 DNA reads as TGTGCCAGCAGCTTATGGACTAGCGGGAGCACCGGGGAGCTGTTTTTT. It is translated as CASSLWTSGSTGELFF. Supplemented by reference TRBV7-8 and TRBJ2-2, the full variable domain reads GAGVSQSPRYKVAKRGQDVALRCDPISGHVSLFWYQQALGQGPEFLTYFQNEAQLDKSGLPSDRFFAERPEGSVSTLKIQRTQQEDSAVYLCASSLWTSGSTGELFFGEGSRLTVL.

This clone has a single count. At one of its ends the junction is not consistent with the germline gene, which may arise from a read error. The CDR3 DNA sequence: TGTGCCATCAGTGAGACAGGGAACTCTGGCTACACCTTC. This translates into CAISETGNSGYTF. The rearrangement links TRBV10-3 to TRBJ1-2; maybe TRBD1 (6 bases). The CDR3 contains 13 residues. Germline V gene data show CDR1 as ENHRY and CDR2 as SYGVKD.

Comments on this clone: Other DNA sequences from this sample encode an identical CDR3 as well. V and J are TRBV6-1 and TRBJ1-2; D is unresolved. The CDR3 has 13 amino acids. Germline V CDR1 and CDR2: MNHNS, SASEGT. The germline V and J ends were trimmed by 6 bases and 2 bases, with 10 bases remaining between them. CDR3 amino acids: CASSETANYGYTF. CDR3 nucleotides: TGTGCCAGCAGCGAAACAGCAAACTATGGCTACACCTTC.